The table lists the clone carrying this TCR beta chain with a few counts. Its antigen is not known. The sample originates from a study of blood T cells in healthy people across ages. Findings and limits, study-wide: When set beside aged donors, long-lived donors presented more naive CD4+ cells and higher diversity.

The V gene end was trimmed by 6 bases and the J gene end by 2 bases; junction bases not matched to a gene: 11. Germline loops: CDR1 MNHEY, CDR2 SMNVEV (reference sequence). This CDR3 spans 18 amino acids. Then a second PCR, running roughly 7 to 11 cycles, was carried out with a sample-barcoded 5' primer and a J-beta primer mix. Each of the cDNA molecules was tagged by a template-switch adaptor with 12 random nucleotides. Sequencing of every sample gave 2.5 million or more CDR3-containing paired-end reads. A single record per CDR3 protein comes from TCRdb applying MiXCR to the 5' RACE reads. The top ten hold approximately 0.7% of the sample, which has fewer than 1,200,000 distinct CDR3 sequences, around 25% seen once. This same sample was also part of a study on T cells of mothers and their children. In that study: Extracted RNA, in its entirety, went into cDNA synthesis at 1.5 ug per 15 ul.

The rearrangement joins TRBV27 to TRBJ2-3; TRBD2 matches 13 bases. Input material: blood. The receptor was derived from a girl aged 2 to 9 in good health. CDR3 sequence reads: CASSPLPGLAGYTDTQYF. CDR3 sequence (DNA): TGTGCCAGCAGCCCCCTTCCGGGACTAGCGGGATACACAGATACGCAGTATTTT.